Below are 8 T cell receptor beta chains sequenced from a single sample in a study of shared clonotypes between healthy human individuals. Data came from immunoSEQ multiplex PCR; TCRdb stores just in-frame clones and leaves some out. The profile shows over a million clones, 75% of them singletons. The sequencing input was memory CD4+ T cells sorted from blood. Subset: CD45RA-negative fraction. Source of these receptors: a man aged 18 to 30 in good health.

V usage is TRBV6-6 and J usage is TRBJ1-5, with D uncertain. Per the germline V gene, CDR1 is MNHNY and CDR2 is SVGAGI (reference sequence). V lost 5 bases to trimming and J lost 3 bases, with 8 bases between them. The CDR3 contains 13 residues. Written as DNA, the CDR3 is TGTGCCAGCAGTAAAGATACCAATCAGCCCCAGCATTTT. Its translation is CASSKDTNQPQHF.

The V gene is TRBV20-1, the J gene TRBJ2-1; D is perhaps TRBD2 (5 bases). The V gene lost 6 bases and the J gene lost 9 bases, with 12 bases spanning the gap. There are 11 residues in the CDR3. Germline V CDR1 and CDR2: DFQATT, SNEGSKA (reference sequence). The CDR3 spells CSASTTPEQFF. CDR3 DNA: TGCAGTGCCTCGACTACTCCTGAGCAGTTCTTC.

This clone was detected only a few times. J is TRBJ2-7 and V is TRBV11-2; 10 bases fit TRBD2. The CDR3 is 16 residues long. The ends lost 0 bases at V and 7 bases at J; junction bases unmatched: 9. Germline V gene lookup returns CDR1 SGHAT and CDR2 FQNNGV. CDR3 bases: TGTGCCAGCAGCTTAGATCAAGGGACTAGCGCGAAAGAGCAGTACTTC. It is translated as CASSLDQGTSAKEQYF.

Remarks on this clone: The same CDR3 can be traced to other DNA sequences in this sample. CDR3 in DNA: TGTGCCAGCAGCCTCCCGACAGCAACTAATGAAAAACTGTTTTTT. This encodes CASSLPTATNEKLFF. V is TRBV7-9 and J is TRBJ1-4; possible D gene TRBD1, 5 bases. Germline CDR1 reads SEHNR; CDR2 reads FQNEAQ (reference sequence). The CDR3 loop spans 15 amino acids. Trimming pared 5 bases from V and 0 bases from J, leaving 10 bases between.

This rearrangement joins TRBV27 to TRBJ1-4; no clear D gene. The CDR3 is 14 amino acids. Trimming shortened V by 6 bases and J by 1 base, and 9 bases separated the two germline ends. CDR1 and CDR2 from the germline V gene are MNHEY and SMNVEV (reference sequence). CDR3 loop: CASRPWGTNEKLFF. CDR3 DNA sequence: TGTGCCAGCAGACCGTGGGGAACTAATGAAAAACTGTTTTTT.

The chain couples TRBV5-6 to TRBJ2-5; no reliable D call. Germline CDR1 is SGHDT and CDR2 is YYEEEE. The CDR3 loop spans 16 amino acids. With 1 base removed from V and 1 base from J, the gap between germline ends came to 14 bases. The CDR3 here is CASSLLGSLTQETQYF. As DNA, the CDR3 is TGTGCCAGCAGCTTGTTGGGCAGCTTAACCCAAGAGACCCAGTACTTC.

V usage is TRBV7-3 and J usage is TRBJ2-2; TRBD2 matches 11 bases. The CDR3 runs 16 residues. The junction had 3 bases not matched to a gene; V was cut back by 0 bases and J by 6 bases. The germline gives CDR1 SGHTA, CDR2 FQGTGA. CDR3 protein: CASSLTLAGVSGELFF. In DNA, the CDR3 is TGTGCCAGCAGCTTAACACTAGCGGGGGTTTCCGGGGAGCTGTTTTTT.

This chain uses TRBV7-8 with TRBJ1-1; 10 nucleotides line up with TRBD1. The CDR3 is 16 residues long. The germline gives CDR1 SGHVS, CDR2 FQNEAQ. J lost 5 bases, V lost 0 bases, and 6 bases had no gene match. This CDR3 is CASSLAGSGQGTEAFF. CDR3 nucleotide sequence: TGTGCCAGCAGCTTAGCAGGGTCGGGACAGGGGACTGAAGCTTTCTTT.